The clone carrying this T cell receptor (beta chain) was detected only a few times. The antigen is unknown. The CDR3 is 15 amino acids. From germline, CDR1 is MGHDK and CDR2 SYGVNS. The trim removed 1 base at V and 5 bases at J, leaving 5 bases unmatched. Healthy adults negative for HIV, lacking recent acute infections or vaccinations, served as donors. Only Caucasian adults living in Nashville, Tennessee served as donors. The protocol was immunoSEQ multiplex PCR, while the TCRdb copy is restricted to in-frame clones and leaves out a portion. The data show 450,000 to 500,000 clones, roughly 80% seen once. This specimen belongs to a study of shared clonotypes between healthy human individuals. Notes on the study in general: Clonotype sharing among donors likely depends on sequencing depth.

The chain carries TRBV25-1 and TRBJ2-7; TRBD1 matches at 10 bases. Sequencing was done on a sample of PBMCs. The sequence was obtained from a woman aged 40 to 49 in good health. Some clones in this sample may be carry-over from other donors' samples. CDR3 protein: CASSELGTGVDEQYF. In DNA form, the CDR3 reads TGTGCCAGCAGTGAATTGGGGACAGGGGTTGACGAGCAGTACTTC.